This TCR beta chain was captured by sequencing in a study of blood T cell repertoires in COVID-19. As for the study in general: COVID-19 samples collected from the United States, Italy and Spain covered acute and convalescent phases.

In germline, CDR1 is MDHEN, CDR2 SYDVKM. V gave up 3 bases and J gave up 6 bases, with 12 bases separating them. The CDR3 totals 15 residues. In the original workflow: Amplification of reference gene primers was used by the study to estimate nucleated cell counts. The assay was immunoSEQ multiplex PCR, and TCRdb's table has in-frame clones only and misses some. For V, J and clone size, that table is used; D and trimming come from the DNA. The sample contains 290,000 or so clones, about 93% of which appear only once. The rearrangement uses TRBV28 and TRBJ1-6; possibly TRBD1 for D (5 bases). Specimen: PBMCs or T cells enriched from blood (not recorded which). The source is a woman aged 25-40 years who had recovered from COVID-19. The CDR3 spells CASSFGGGLNSPLHF. The CDR3 DNA is TGTGCCAGCAGTTTTGGCGGGGGACTTAATTCACCCCTCCACTTT.